Detailed here is one TCR beta chain. Its antigen is undetermined. This sample stems from a study of T cell responses to AZD1222 COVID-19 vaccine. Study-level findings and limits: Across spike, vaccine-associated CD4 TCRs were found, dominant at 160-218 and 743-854. The donor group comprised mostly white British people and more females; the analysis possibly underestimated clonal diversity. Sampling captured repertoires only after the peak T cell response.

From germline, CDR1 is SGHAT and CDR2 FQNNGV. The CDR3 runs 13 residues. Trimming cost V 5 bases and J 7 bases, with 12 bases left between them. The table came from immunoSEQ multiplex PCR; TCRdb's copy has only in-frame clones and leaves some out. There are 110,000 to 150,000 clones in the sample; over 85% occur only once, and just over 5% lies in the top ten. Sequenced material: peripheral blood, taken on day 0 of AZD1222 vaccination. The gene calls are TRBV11-2 and TRBJ2-1, with TRBD2 as a possible D gene (6 bases). The clonotype comes from an adult in good health. CDR3 sequence: CASSPRLGNEQFF. CDR3 nucleotide sequence: TGTGCCAGCAGCCCCAGACTAGGTAATGAGCAGTTCTTC.